This T cell receptor beta chain was profiled in a study of early T cells in non-severe SARS-CoV-2 infection. Looking at the study overall: Sequenced bulk RNA came from whole blood that was unsorted, and chains were unpaired.

Trimming cost V 10 bases and J 9 bases; bases outside gene matches: 13. Germline V gene sequence: CDR1 ENHRY, CDR2 SYGVKD. The CDR3 runs to 14 residues. TCRdb reanalysed the 5' RACE reads using MiXCR and keeps one entry per CDR3 protein. The sample includes more than 30,000 distinct CDR3 sequences, roughly 6% of them seen just once. Many counts were recorded for this clonotype. This sequence joins TRBV10-3 and TRBJ2-1; 9 bases fit TRBD1. Sequenced material: whole blood. The clonotype was recovered from an adult who was a healthcare worker with PCR-confirmed SARS-CoV-2 infection or an uninfected control (not recorded which). The CDR3, as DNA: TGTGCCACCTCCGGGACAGGGATTTCCGGTGAGCAGTTCTTC. It translates to CATSGTGISGEQFF.